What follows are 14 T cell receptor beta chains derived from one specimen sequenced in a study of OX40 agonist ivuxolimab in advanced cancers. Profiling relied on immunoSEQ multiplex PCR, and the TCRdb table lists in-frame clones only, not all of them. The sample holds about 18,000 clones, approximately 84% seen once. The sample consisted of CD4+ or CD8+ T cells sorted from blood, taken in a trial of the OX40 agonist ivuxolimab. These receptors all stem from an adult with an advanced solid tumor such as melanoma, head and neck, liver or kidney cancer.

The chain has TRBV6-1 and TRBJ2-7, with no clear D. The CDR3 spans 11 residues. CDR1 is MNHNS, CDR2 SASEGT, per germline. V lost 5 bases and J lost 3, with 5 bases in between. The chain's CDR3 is CASSLIYEQYF. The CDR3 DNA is TGTGCCAGCAGTCTAATCTACGAGCAGTACTTC.

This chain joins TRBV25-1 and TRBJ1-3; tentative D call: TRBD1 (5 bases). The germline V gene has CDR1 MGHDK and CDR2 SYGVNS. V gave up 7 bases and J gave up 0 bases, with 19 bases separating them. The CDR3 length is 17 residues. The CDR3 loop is CASIFTAGGTSGNTIYF. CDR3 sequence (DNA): TGTGCCAGCATATTCACAGCGGGGGGTACCTCTGGAAACACCATATATTTT.

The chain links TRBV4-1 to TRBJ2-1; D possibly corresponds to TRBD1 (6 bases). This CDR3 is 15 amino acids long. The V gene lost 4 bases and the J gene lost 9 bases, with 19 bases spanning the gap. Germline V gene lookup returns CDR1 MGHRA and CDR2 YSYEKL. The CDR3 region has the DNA TGCGCCAGCAGCCGATTGACAGGAGGTTTCCCTGAGCAGTTCTTC. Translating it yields CASSRLTGGFPEQFF.

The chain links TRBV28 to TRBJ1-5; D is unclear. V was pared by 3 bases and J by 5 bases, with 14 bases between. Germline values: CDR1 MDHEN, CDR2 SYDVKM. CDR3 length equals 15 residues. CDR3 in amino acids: CASSFLWENHQPQHF. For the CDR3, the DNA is TGTGCCAGCAGTTTCTTATGGGAGAATCATCAGCCCCAGCATTTT.

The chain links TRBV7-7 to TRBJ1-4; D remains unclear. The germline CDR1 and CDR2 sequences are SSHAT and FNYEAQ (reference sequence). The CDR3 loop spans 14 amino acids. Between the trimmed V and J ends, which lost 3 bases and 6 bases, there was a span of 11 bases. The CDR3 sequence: CASSFGGSDEKLFF. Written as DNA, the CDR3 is TGTGCCAGCAGCTTCGGCGGGAGCGATGAAAAACTGTTTTTT.

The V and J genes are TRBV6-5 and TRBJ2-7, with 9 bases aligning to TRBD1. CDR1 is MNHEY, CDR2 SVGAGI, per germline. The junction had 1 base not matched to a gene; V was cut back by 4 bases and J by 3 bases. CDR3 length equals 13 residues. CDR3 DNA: TGTGCCAGCAGTTTGGGACAGGGCTACGAGCAGTACTTC. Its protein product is CASSLGQGYEQYF.

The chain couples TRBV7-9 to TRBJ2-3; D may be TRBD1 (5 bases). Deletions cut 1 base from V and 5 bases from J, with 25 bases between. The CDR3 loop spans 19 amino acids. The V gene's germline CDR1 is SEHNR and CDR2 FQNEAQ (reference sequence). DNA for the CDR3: TGTGCCAGCAGCTTAGGGTCGGTAGGGGCCGATCGAACCGGAGATACGCAGTATTTT. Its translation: CASSLGSVGADRTGDTQYF.

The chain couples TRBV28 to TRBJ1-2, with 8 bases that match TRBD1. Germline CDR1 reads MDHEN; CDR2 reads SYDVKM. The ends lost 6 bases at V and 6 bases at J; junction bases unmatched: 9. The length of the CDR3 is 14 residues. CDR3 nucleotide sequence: TGTGCCAGCAGCAGACAGGGGTTACCTAATGGCTACACCTTC. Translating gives CASSRQGLPNGYTF.

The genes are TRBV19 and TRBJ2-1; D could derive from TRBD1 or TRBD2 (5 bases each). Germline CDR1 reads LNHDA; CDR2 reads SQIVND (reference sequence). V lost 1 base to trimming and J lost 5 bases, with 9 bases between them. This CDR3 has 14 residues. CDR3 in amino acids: CASSIVGTDNEQFF. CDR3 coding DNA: TGTGCCAGTAGTATAGTAGGGACCGACAATGAGCAGTTCTTC.

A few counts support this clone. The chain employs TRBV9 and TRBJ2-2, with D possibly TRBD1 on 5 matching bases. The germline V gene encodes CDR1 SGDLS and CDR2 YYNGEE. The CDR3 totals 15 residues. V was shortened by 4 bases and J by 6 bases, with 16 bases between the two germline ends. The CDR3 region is CASSPKGSEAGELFF. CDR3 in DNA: TGTGCCAGCAGCCCGAAGGGGTCCGAGGCCGGGGAGCTGTTTTTT. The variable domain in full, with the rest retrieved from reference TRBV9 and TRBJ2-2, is DSGVTQTPKHLITATGQRVTLRCSPRSGDLSVYWYQQSLDQGLQFLIQYYNGEERAKGNILERFSAQQFPDLHSELNLSSLELGDSALYFCASSPKGSEAGELFFGEGSRLTVL.

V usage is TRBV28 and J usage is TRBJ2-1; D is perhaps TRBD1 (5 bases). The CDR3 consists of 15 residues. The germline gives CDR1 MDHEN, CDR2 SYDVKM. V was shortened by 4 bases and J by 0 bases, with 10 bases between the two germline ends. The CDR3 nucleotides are TGTGCCAGCAGTTACAGGCCCAGCTCCTACAATGAGCAGTTCTTC. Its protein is CASSYRPSSYNEQFF.

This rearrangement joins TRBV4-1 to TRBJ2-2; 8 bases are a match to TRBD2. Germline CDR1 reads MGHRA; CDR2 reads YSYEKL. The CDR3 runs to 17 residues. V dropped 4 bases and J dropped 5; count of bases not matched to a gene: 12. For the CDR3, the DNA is TGCGCCAGCAGCCGGTCGGGGGGGGGCCCCACGACCGGGGAGCTGTTTTTT. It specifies CASSRSGGGPTTGELFF.

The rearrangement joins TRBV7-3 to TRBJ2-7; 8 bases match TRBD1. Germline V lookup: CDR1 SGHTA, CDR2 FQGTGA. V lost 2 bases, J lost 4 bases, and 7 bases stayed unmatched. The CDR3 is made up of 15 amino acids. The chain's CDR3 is CASSLGQGPRYEQYF. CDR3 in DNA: TGTGCCAGCAGCTTAGGACAGGGACCACGATACGAGCAGTACTTC.

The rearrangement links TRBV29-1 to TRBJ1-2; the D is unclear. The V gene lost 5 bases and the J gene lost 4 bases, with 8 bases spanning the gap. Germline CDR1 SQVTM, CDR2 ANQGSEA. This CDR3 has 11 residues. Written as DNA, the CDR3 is TGCAGCGTTATTAGATCCTATGGCTACACCTTC. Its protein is CSVIRSYGYTF.